A single sample is the source of the 9 T cell receptor beta chains below, sequenced in a study of CD8+ T cells in alopecia areata. The treatment is: oral pan-JAK inhibitor, 5-10 mg twice daily. cDNA serving as the sequencing template came from extracted, reverse transcribed RNA. The protocol was immunoSEQ multiplex PCR, while the TCRdb copy is restricted to in-frame clones and leaves out a portion. The table has some 180,000 clones, around half seen once. Sequencing used CD8+ T cells sorted from blood, obtained at week 24, from a patient treated with tofacitinib. The receptors were sampled from a human donor with alopecia areata.

CDR3 nucleotide sequence: TGTGCCACCAGCGGCGACCGACACTACGAGCAGTACTTC. Translating gives CATSGDRHYEQYF. This chain joins TRBV15 and TRBJ2-7; the D is unclear. With 5 bases removed from V and 3 bases from J, the gap between germline ends came to 11 bases. This CDR3 spans 13 amino acids. CDR1 and CDR2 from the germline V gene are LNHNV and YYDKDF (reference sequence).

This clone was observed a few times. CDR3 region: CSGGTGDSYNEQFF. CDR3 nucleotide sequence: TGCAGCGGGGGGACAGGGGACTCCTACAATGAGCAGTTCTTC. The V gene is TRBV29-1, the J gene TRBJ2-1; 10 positions match TRBD1. Germline-derived CDR1 and CDR2 are SQVTM and ANQGSEA. The CDR3 is 14 amino acids. The J segment lost 0 bases and the V segment lost 7 bases, leaving 3 bases of the junction unmatched.

The chain carries TRBV30 and TRBJ1-1; 8 positions agree with TRBD1. The germline gives CDR1 GTSNPN, CDR2 SVGIG (reference sequence). CDR3 size: 12 residues. The chain's CDR3 is CGTGGMNTEAFF. The CDR3 DNA is TGTGGCACAGGGGGGATGAACACTGAAGCTTTCTTT. The entire variable domain, with the rest obtained from reference TRBV30 and TRBJ1-1, is as follows: SQTIHQWPATLVQPVGSPLSLECTVEGTSNPNLYWYRQAAGRGLQLLFYSVGIGQISSEVPQNLSASRPQDRQFILSSKKLLLSDSGFYLCGTGGMNTEAFFGQGTRLTVV.

The chain has TRBV14 and TRBJ2-5; D remains ambiguous. V was pared by 0 bases and J by 2 bases, with 16 bases between. This CDR3 has 17 amino acids. From germline, CDR1 is SGHDN and CDR2 FVKESK. CDR3 amino acids: CASSQESHHLGQETQYF. The CDR3 DNA reads TGTGCCAGCAGCCAAGAATCCCACCACTTAGGACAAGAGACCCAGTACTTC.

The chain links TRBV29-1 to TRBJ2-7, with D perhaps TRBD1 (5 bases). This CDR3 comprises 13 residues. V shed 5 bases and J shed 0 bases, with 11 bases lying between them. Germline V gene data show CDR1 as SQVTM and CDR2 as ANQGSEA. The CDR3 nucleotides read TGCAGCGTTACCACAGGTAGCTCCTACGAGCAGTACTTC. It yields the protein CSVTTGSSYEQYF.

This chain uses TRBV18 with TRBJ2-7; a possible D gene is TRBD1 (7 bases). Germline V CDR1 and CDR2: KGHSH, LQKENI. This CDR3 is 15 amino acids long. V lost 3 bases and J 2 bases, leaving 14 bases between the germline ends. In DNA, the CDR3 is TGTGCCAGCTCACCTCCGGAGGGGGCCCCCTACGAGCAGTACTTC. Residues: CASSPPEGAPYEQYF.

The J gene is TRBJ1-5, the V gene TRBV27, with a weak D call TRBD1 (6 bases). Germline-derived CDR1 and CDR2 are MNHEY and SMNVEV (reference sequence). V dropped 2 bases and J dropped 2 bases, with 7 bases sitting between them. The length of the CDR3 is 14 residues. DNA for the CDR3: TGTGCCAGCAGTTTAGCAGGGGGCAATCAGCCCCAGCATTTT. Translated: CASSLAGGNQPQHF.

In its sample, this clone was seen a few times. Additional DNA sequences in this sample encode the identical CDR3. This chain links TRBV20-1 with TRBJ1-1; D ambiguous. This CDR3 is built from 11 residues. Germline CDR1 DFQATT, CDR2 SNEGSKA (reference sequence). V shed 6 bases and J shed 1 base, with 6 bases lying between them. The CDR3 sequence is CSARPNTEAFF. CDR3 bases: TGCAGTGCCAGACCGAACACTGAAGCTTTCTTT.

The rearrangement uses TRBV9 and TRBJ2-4; 8 nucleotides match TRBD1. Germline assignment: CDR1 SGDLS and CDR2 YYNGEE. The CDR3 extends over 16 amino acids. V shed 3 bases, J shed 0 bases, and the junction held 5 bases outside the gene matches. Here the CDR3 reads CASSGQTGAAKNIQYF. The CDR3, as DNA: TGTGCCAGCAGCGGTCAGACAGGGGCAGCCAAAAACATTCAGTACTTC.